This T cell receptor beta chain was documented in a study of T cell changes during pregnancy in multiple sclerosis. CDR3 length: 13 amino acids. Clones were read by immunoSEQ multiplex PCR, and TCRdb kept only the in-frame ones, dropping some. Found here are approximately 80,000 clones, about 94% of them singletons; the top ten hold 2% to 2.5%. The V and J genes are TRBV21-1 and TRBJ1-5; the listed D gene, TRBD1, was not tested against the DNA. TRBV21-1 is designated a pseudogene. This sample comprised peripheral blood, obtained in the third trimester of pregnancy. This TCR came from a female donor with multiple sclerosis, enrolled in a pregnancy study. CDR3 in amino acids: CASSNWGDQPQHF. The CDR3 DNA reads TGTGCCAGCAGCAACTGGGGCGATCAGCCCCAGCATTTT.